These 24 T cell receptor beta chains were all obtained from the same sample, sequenced in a study of cytomegalovirus exposure and HLA in healthy donors listed by TCRdb under 2017. Receptors were amplified or captured by the immunoSEQ multiplex PCR assay. For the multiplex PCR, a mixture combining 60 forward primers for TCR Vbeta segments and 13 reverse primers for TCR Jbeta segments was used. TCRdb provides this immuneACCESS table in a form limited to in-frame rearrangements. Some clones are lacking; in checked studies, under half of them reflect an unresolved V gene, and why the rest are absent is not known. This sample comprises around 120,000 clones, roughly 70% of them detected only once. The top ten constitute less than 4.5% of the sample. What was sequenced was PBMCs. All receptors derive from a woman between 40 and 55 years old in good health and CMV-seronegative.

The chain links TRBV19 to TRBJ2-5, with 9 bases fitting TRBD1. This CDR3 region has 14 residues. Per the germline V gene, CDR1 is LNHDA and CDR2 is SQIVND (reference sequence). V lost 8 bases to trimming and J lost 5 bases; unmatched junction nucleotides: 9. CDR3 bases: TGTGCCAGTCGAACAGGGGGCCCAGGGGAGACCCAGTACTTC. It translates to CASRTGGPGETQYF.

For the CDR3, the DNA is TGTGCCAGCAGCTCCCTTAGGGGGAGACGAGGCGAGCAGTACTTC. It encodes CASSSLRGRRGEQYF. This chain connects TRBV11-2 to TRBJ2-7; TRBD1 might be the D (6 bases). The CDR3 consists of 15 residues. Germline V gene sequence: CDR1 SGHAT, CDR2 FQNNGV. V was clipped by 4 bases and J by 6 bases, with 19 bases between them. The entire variable domain, with the rest obtained from reference TRBV11-2 and TRBJ2-7, is as follows: EAGVAQSPRYKIIEKRQSVAFWCNPISGHATLYWYQQILGQGPKLLIQFQNNGVVDDSQLPKDRFSAERLKGVDSTLKIQPAKLEDSAVYLCASSSLRGRRGEQYFGPGTRLTVT.

The rearrangement uses TRBV6-1 and TRBJ2-3; TRBD1 agrees at 7 bases. The CDR3 has 15 amino acids. Germline V lookup: CDR1 MNHNS, CDR2 SASEGT. The J segment lost 0 bases and the V segment lost 5 bases, leaving 5 bases of the junction unmatched. CDR3 residues: CASSRQGPSTDTQYF. In DNA form, the CDR3 reads TGTGCCAGCAGTAGACAGGGTCCTAGCACAGATACGCAGTATTTT.

The gene calls are TRBV25-1 and TRBJ2-2, with 7 bases identical to TRBD2. CDR1 and CDR2 from the germline V gene are MGHDK and SYGVNS. J was trimmed by 3 bases and V by 3 bases; bases with no gene match: 7. There are 16 residues in the CDR3. CDR3 sequence: CASSDFWGGHTGELFF. In DNA form, the CDR3 reads TGTGCCAGCAGTGATTTTTGGGGAGGGCACACCGGGGAGCTGTTTTTT.

This chain joins TRBV29-1 and TRBJ2-5; 10 bases agree with TRBD1. Germline V lookup: CDR1 SQVTM, CDR2 ANQGSEA. The junction had 6 bases not matched to a gene; V was cut back by 2 bases and J by 0 bases. This CDR3 is 16 amino acids long. Here the CDR3 DNA reads TGCAGCGTTGAATCGTCGGGACAGGGGTACCAAGAGACCCAGTACTTC. It codes for CSVESSGQGYQETQYF.

The rearrangement joins TRBV29-1 to TRBJ2-7, with D unclear. Deletions cut 2 bases from V and 3 bases from J, with 5 bases between. This CDR3 comprises 11 residues. The V gene's germline CDR1 is SQVTM and CDR2 ANQGSEA. The CDR3 DNA sequence: TGCAGCGTTGAACACGGCTACGAGCAGTACTTC. This codes for CSVEHGYEQYF.

CDR3 residues: CASRTLAGSSYEQYF. CDR3 bases: TGTGCCAGCAGAACCCTAGCGGGGAGCTCCTACGAGCAGTACTTC. V is TRBV6-1 and J is TRBJ2-7, with 9 bases aligning to TRBD2. The germline gives CDR1 MNHNS, CDR2 SASEGT. V lost 6 bases and J lost 0; bases outside the gene matches: 6. The CDR3 covers 15 residues.

This rearrangement joins TRBV19 to TRBJ1-5, with TRBD1 identical over 8 bases. Unmatched junction bases numbered 9, after V lost 5 bases and J lost 3 bases. The CDR3 runs to 16 residues. CDR1 and CDR2 (germline): LNHDA, SQIVND (reference sequence). The CDR3, as DNA: TGTGCCAGTAGTCCACGACAGGGGACCATCAATCAGCCCCAGCATTTT. Amino acids: CASSPRQGTINQPQHF.

The chain couples TRBV4-2 to TRBJ2-3; 10 nucleotides line up with TRBD2. The CDR3 extends over 17 amino acids. The germline V gene has CDR1 LGHNA and CDR2 YNFKEQ. V was pared by 0 bases and J by 3 bases, with 6 bases of the junction left unmatched. The CDR3 here is CASSQDRASGGTDTQYF. In DNA, the CDR3 is TGTGCCAGCAGCCAAGATCGGGCTAGCGGGGGAACAGATACGCAGTATTTT.

This sequence joins TRBV19 and TRBJ2-5; possible D gene TRBD1, 6 bases. The end of the DNA fits TRBJ2-7 better, so the J call may be wrong. The germline V gene has CDR1 LNHDA and CDR2 SQIVND (reference sequence). The CDR3 runs 14 residues. The CDR3 loop reads CASSDDRSPYEQYF. As DNA, the CDR3 is TGTGCCAGTAGTGATGACAGGTCCCCCTACGAGCAGTACTTC.

The chain uses TRBV7-6 and TRBJ2-2, with a weak D call TRBD1 (5 bases). The CDR3 extends over 15 amino acids. Trimming removed 1 base at V and 10 bases at J, with 16 bases between. Germline-derived CDR1 and CDR2 are SGHVS and FNYEAQ. This chain's CDR3 is CASSLGGTITEELFF. The DNA for the CDR3 is TGTGCCAGCAGCTTAGGGGGCACCATCACGGAGGAGCTGTTTTTT.

The chain joins TRBV11-2 to TRBJ1-2; the D gene is possibly TRBD1 (6 bases). Deletions cut 4 bases from V and 0 bases from J, with 18 bases between. Per germline, CDR1 SGHAT and CDR2 FQNNGV. The length of the CDR3 is 17 residues. CDR3 in amino acids: CASSSPRTTGSNYGYTF. CDR3 coding DNA: TGTGCCAGCAGCTCCCCAAGAACGACAGGATCTAACTATGGCTACACCTTC.

V is TRBV7-2 and J is TRBJ1-2; D is unresolved. Germline V gives CDR1 SGHTA, CDR2 FQGNSA. The length of the CDR3 is 13 residues. The V gene lost 1 base and the J gene lost 7 bases, with 10 bases spanning the gap. The CDR3 DNA follows: TGTGCCAGCAGCTTAGACAGTATCTCTGGCTACACCTTC. It codes for CASSLDSISGYTF.

The V and J genes are TRBV12-5 and TRBJ2-3; 10 positions agree with TRBD2. V shed 9 bases and J 4 bases; nucleotides not matched to a gene: 7. This CDR3 region has 14 residues. The germline gives CDR1 LGHNT, CDR2 FRNRAP. This chain's CDR3 is CASSGTSAADTQYF. CDR3 DNA sequence: TGTGCTAGCTCCGGGACTAGCGCCGCAGATACGCAGTATTTT. Using reference TRBV12-5 and TRBJ2-3 for the parts outside the CDR3, the full variable domain is DARVTQTPRHKVTEMGQEVTMRCQPILGHNTVFWYRQTMMQGLELLAYFRNRAPLDDSGMPKDRFSAEMPDATLATLKIQPSEPRDSAVYFCASSGTSAADTQYFGPGTRLTVL.

The chain recombines TRBV5-1 with TRBJ1-3, with 7 bases identical to TRBD1. CDR1 and CDR2 (germline): SGHRS, YFSETQ. The CDR3 has 16 residues. V lost 4 bases, J lost 7 bases, and 14 bases stayed unmatched. Here the CDR3 DNA reads TGCGCCAGCAGCCTAGGACAGGCTCCGGGTGAGAACACCATATATTTT. Its protein product is CASSLGQAPGENTIYF.

The genes are TRBV5-5 and TRBJ1-1; 9 bases are a match to TRBD1. Germline CDR1 SGHKS, CDR2 YYEKEE (reference sequence). The CDR3 consists of 19 residues. Trimming cost V 4 bases and J 3 bases; bases outside gene matches: 19. The CDR3 bases are TGTGCCAGCAGCCCCTACATCGGACAGGGGAACCCCAGGGACACTGAAGCTTTCTTT. Protein sequence: CASSPYIGQGNPRDTEAFF.

Here the CDR3 DNA reads TGTGCCAGCAGCTTGTCAGGGGTCGTCGGCAATCAGCCCCAGCATTTT. It specifies CASSLSGVVGNQPQHF. V and J are TRBV5-6 and TRBJ1-5; D might be TRBD1 (6 bases). Germline lookup yields CDR1 SGHDT and CDR2 YYEEEE. CDR3 length equals 16 residues. The V and J ends lost 1 base and 2 bases respectively, with 13 bases between them.

The gene calls are TRBV7-9 and TRBJ2-2, with D unclear. Trimming shortened V by 5 bases and J by 7 bases, and 17 bases separated the two germline ends. Germline V CDR1 and CDR2: SEHNR, FQNEAQ (reference sequence). The CDR3 loop spans 15 amino acids. The CDR3 DNA reads as TGTGCCAGCAGCCCCCCAGCGAGGCCCCACGGGGAGCTGTTTTTT. It yields the protein CASSPPARPHGELFF.

The V gene is TRBV4-2, the J gene TRBJ1-1, with no clear D. The V end lost 4 bases, the J end lost 4 bases, and 16 bases lay between the germline ends. The CDR3 contains 15 residues. Germline loops: CDR1 LGHNA, CDR2 YNFKEQ. As DNA, the CDR3 is TGTGCCAGCAGCCCTGGATCCGGGAGCCTCACTGAAGCTTTCTTT. Amino acid sequence: CASSPGSGSLTEAFF.

The rearrangement joins TRBV5-8 to TRBJ2-3; 12 bases line up with TRBD2. The germline V gene has CDR1 SGHTS and CDR2 YDEGEE. Trimming removed 6 bases from V and 3 bases from J; junction bases left unmatched: 8. The CDR3 extends over 16 amino acids. This CDR3 reads CASTYKTSGSTDTQYF. The CDR3 region has the DNA TGTGCCAGCACCTACAAGACTAGCGGGAGTACAGATACGCAGTATTTT.

DNA of the CDR3: TGTGCCAGCAGCCCCAACCTGGGTACTACAAGCACAGATACGCAGTATTTT. This codes for CASSPNLGTTSTDTQYF. The chain links TRBV14 to TRBJ2-3; D not certain. The germline V gene encodes CDR1 SGHDN and CDR2 FVKESK. V lost 4 bases and J 0 bases, leaving 17 bases between the germline ends. CDR3 size: 17 residues.

The rearrangement joins TRBV7-9 to TRBJ2-7, with TRBD2 as a possible D gene (6 bases). The CDR3 runs 14 residues. Germline assignment: CDR1 SEHNR and CDR2 FQNEAQ (reference sequence). The V and J ends lost 5 bases and 4 bases respectively, with 15 bases between them. The CDR3 DNA sequence: TGTGCCAGCAGCCCCGACGCTGGGGGGTACGAGCAGTACTTC. Amino acid sequence: CASSPDAGGYEQYF.

The chain couples TRBV27 to TRBJ1-6, with 8 bases aligning to TRBD1. This CDR3 contains 16 residues. Germline-derived CDR1 and CDR2 are MNHEY and SMNVEV (reference sequence). Trimming removed 3 bases from V and 6 bases from J; junction bases left unmatched: 7. In nucleotides, the CDR3 is TGTGCCAGCAGTTTCGCAAGAGACAGGGGTAATTCACCCCTCCACTTT. Protein: CASSFARDRGNSPLHF.

Concerning this clone: At one of its ends the junction is not consistent with the germline gene, which may arise from a read error. The chain uses TRBV11-2 and TRBJ2-1; 11 bases align to TRBD2. The V gene's germline CDR1 is SGHAT and CDR2 FQNNGV. The CDR3 is made up of 16 amino acids. Here the CDR3 DNA reads TGTGCCAGCAGCTTAGATTCTTTAGCGGGAGGGAATGAGCAGCTCTTC. This translates into CASSLDSLAGGNEQLF.